The entry that follows covers one T cell receptor beta chain sequence. Read sequence stops 3 residues before the CDR3 end, and the germline J gene provides the missing end. CDR1 and CDR2 from the germline V gene are SGHRS and YFSETQ. The CDR3 is 15 residues long. Germline trimming cut 4 bases from V and 5 bases from J; bases unmatched to any gene: 6. The sample originates from a study of T cells in women clearing cervical HPV infection. Background on the study: Cases: HPV16-related CIN3 or worse on histology, a couple of invasive cancers.

Clones were sequenced by immunoSEQ multiplex PCR, and TCRdb holds only the in-frame ones, with some missing. Recorded for this sample: roughly 20,000 clones. Cervical HPV DNA detected by MY09/MY11 PCR, typed by dot-blot. This chain links TRBV5-1 with TRBJ2-5, with 12 positions matching TRBD2. Material for sequencing was blood buffy coat. The origin of this receptor is a woman aged 18 to 75 with a cervical HPV16 infection that either progressed to CIN3+ or cleared (not recorded which). The CDR3 sequence: CASSQTSGSDETQYF. The sequenced CDR3 bases are TGCGCCAGCAGCCAGACTAGCGGGAGTGATGAGACC.